The sequence of this TCR beta chain was determined in a study of shared clonotypes between healthy human individuals. Regarding the study as a whole: Shared clonotypes across all four donors exceeded non-shared ones in generation probability.

Deep was the level used in running the assay. Genomic DNA belonging to each subset was distributed in equal measure over several immunoSEQ plates. TCRdb's copy holds only in-frame clones and misses some; the assay was immunoSEQ multiplex PCR. The sample includes around 2.5 million clones, approximately 94% of them seen just once. On this clone itself: No antigen is known for it.

The length of the CDR3 is 13 residues. Germline assignment: CDR1 MRHNA and CDR2 SNTAGT. Germline trimming cut 9 bases from V and 1 base from J; bases unmatched to any gene: 4. HIV-negative, healthy adults without recent acute infections or vaccinations were the donors. The TCR comes from a man in his late teens or twenties in good health. Some clones in this sample may be carry-over from other donors' samples. The sequenced sample was naive CD4+ T cells from PBMCs. Subset indicated: CD45RA+ positively selected. This chain connects TRBV6-4 to TRBJ2-3, with 7 bases matching TRBD2. CDR3 sequence reads: CARQRGRTDTQYF. As DNA, the CDR3 is TGTGCCAGACAGCGGGGACGCACAGATACGCAGTATTTT.